The source of this T cell receptor (beta chain) is a study of T-cell reconstitution after alpha-beta-depleted transplantation in children. V was pared by 3 bases and J by 5 bases, with 9 bases between. Germline V gene data show CDR1 as SGHRS and CDR2 as YFSETQ. This CDR3 is 12 amino acids long. The TCRbeta library incorporated unique molecular identifiers. In TCRdb, the PCR reads were re-called with MiXCR into one record per CDR3 protein. Of fewer than 700,000 distinct CDR3 sequences listed, 10% to 15% are singletons. In its sample, this clonotype was seen a few times. What it binds is unknown. Study-wide results and limits: Reportedly, roughly two months post-transplant, alpha-beta T cells arose from several hundred expanded graft clones. Recipient T cells and thymic progenitors that survived were the source of the high TCRbeta diversity seen at day 60 in some patients. From newly produced T cells came most of the T-cell counts and diversity one year after transplant.

The chain carries TRBV5-1 and TRBJ2-7; no reliable D call. The sample in question was PBMCs, mostly from graft donor cells, obtained 360 days after TCRalphabeta/CD19-depleted stem cell transplant. The TCR originated in a male patient aged 10 to 17 who had a stem cell transplant for acute myeloid leukemia, so the T cells may come from the graft donor. CDR3 nucleotides: TGCGCCAGCAGCTCCGACCTCCACGAGCAGTACTTC. Translating gives CASSSDLHEQYF.